These 17 T cell receptor beta chains were sequenced from one sample in a study of T cells after yellow fever vaccination. From the 5' RACE reads, TCRdb called clonotypes with MiXCR, one entry per CDR3 protein. The table includes approximately 250,000 distinct CDR3 sequences, 6.7% detected once. The sample was CD4+ T cells sorted from PBMCs, taken on the day of the yellow fever booster vaccination. Source of these receptors: a man between 25 and 39 years old who received the YFV17D yellow fever vaccine.

The V call is TRBV28, the J call TRBJ2-7; 9 bases agree with TRBD1. Trimming at V came to 6 bases and at J to 2 bases, leaving 5 bases not matched to a gene. CDR3 size: 14 residues. Germline lookup yields CDR1 MDHEN and CDR2 SYDVKM. CDR3 nucleotides: TGTGCCAGCAGGGGACAGGGAACCACCTACGAGCAGTACTTC. Protein sequence: CASRGQGTTYEQYF.

The chain has TRBV7-2 and TRBJ2-7, with a tentative D call TRBD2 (6 bases). V lost 0 bases to trimming and J lost 5 bases, with 17 bases between them. Germline CDR1 is SGHTA and CDR2 is FQGNSA. This CDR3 has 16 residues. Here the CDR3 DNA reads TGTGCCAGCAGCTTAGCGCTACCAGGGAGGAGGAACGAGCAGTACTTC. Translating gives CASSLALPGRRNEQYF.

This clonotype turned up a few times. V and J are TRBV19 and TRBJ2-1; 14 bases map to TRBD2. CDR1 LNHDA and CDR2 SQIVND come from the germline V gene (reference sequence). The CDR3 runs 16 residues. The V gene end was trimmed by 1 base and the J gene end by 7 bases; junction bases not matched to a gene: 3. The CDR3 reads CASSIGGLAGVNEQFF. The CDR3 DNA reads as TGTGCCAGTAGTATAGGGGGACTAGCGGGAGTGAATGAGCAGTTCTTC.

The rearrangement joins TRBV6-2 or TRBV6-3 to TRBJ2-2, with a possible D match to TRBD2 (7 bases). The CDR3 is made up of 16 amino acids. The ends were cut back, 2 bases at V and 5 bases at J, with 15 bases in the middle. CDR1 is MNHEY and CDR2 is SVGEGT in the germline V gene. The CDR3 loop is CASSYDGGAPTGELFF. DNA for the CDR3: TGTGCCAGCAGTTACGATGGGGGGGCACCAACCGGGGAGCTGTTTTTT.

In this sample, this clonotype turned up many times. V and J are TRBV5-5 and TRBJ2-1; D is possibly TRBD2 (5 bases). The germline V gene has CDR1 SGHKS and CDR2 YYEKEE (reference sequence). The CDR3 spans 15 residues. V was shortened by 2 bases and J by 7 bases, with 16 bases between the two germline ends. For the CDR3, the DNA is TGTGCCAGCAGCTTTCAAACGGGGTGGGTTAATGAGCAGTTCTTC. This sequence encodes CASSFQTGWVNEQFF.

This clonotype was seen a handful of times. The V call is TRBV12-3 or TRBV12-4, the J call TRBJ2-1; 8 positions agree with TRBD2. The V segment lost 3 bases and the J segment 4 bases; nucleotides outside the gene matches: 5. The CDR3 has 15 amino acids. The CDR3 spells CASSFGTGGYNEQFF. The CDR3 coding sequence is TGTGCCAGCAGTTTTGGAACGGGAGGGTACAATGAGCAGTTCTTC.

The gene calls are TRBV4-3 and TRBJ2-1; a possible D gene is TRBD2 (6 bases). Germline CDR1 is LGHNA and CDR2 is YSLEER. The CDR3 covers 16 residues. Trimming stripped 4 bases from V and 7 bases from J, with 20 bases between. DNA of the CDR3: TGCGCCAGCAGCCGAACCCCGGGACTCGGAACAAATGAGCAGTTCTTC. This codes for CASSRTPGLGTNEQFF.

A few counts support this clonotype. J is TRBJ1-1 and V is TRBV25-1, with D perhaps TRBD1 (6 bases). The CDR3 is made up of 14 amino acids. Germline V gene lookup returns CDR1 MGHDK and CDR2 SYGVNS. Trimming removed 3 bases from V and 3 bases from J, with 11 bases in between. The CDR3 DNA reads as TGTGCCAGCAGTGATAGGGGGGAGGACACTGAAGCTTTCTTT. Translated: CASSDRGEDTEAFF.

The chain employs TRBV20-1 and TRBJ2-3; 14 bases fit TRBD2. Looked up from germline, CDR1 is DFQATT and CDR2 is SNEGSKA (reference sequence). V lost 8 bases, J lost 8 bases, and 9 bases stayed unmatched. The CDR3 is 14 amino acids. This CDR3 is CSRETSGRVGTQYF. CDR3 bases: TGCAGTCGAGAGACTAGCGGGAGGGTCGGTACGCAGTATTTT.

There are a few counts of this clonotype. This chain joins TRBV12-3 or TRBV12-4 and TRBJ2-1; D is uncertain. The CDR3 is 14 residues long. V gave up 2 bases and J gave up 3 bases, with 8 bases separating them. The CDR3: CASSLNGRYNEQFF. The CDR3, as DNA: TGTGCCAGCAGTTTAAACGGCCGCTACAATGAGCAGTTCTTC.

This clonotype showed up many times. CDR3 sequence reads: CASSLPHRGTEAFF. The CDR3 DNA follows: TGTGCCAGCAGTTTACCTCACAGGGGTACTGAAGCTTTCTTT. The J gene is TRBJ1-1, the V gene TRBV28; 7 bases map to TRBD1. CDR3 length: 14 residues. The germline V gene encodes CDR1 MDHEN and CDR2 SYDVKM. The ends lost 2 bases at V and 5 bases at J; junction bases unmatched: 5.

There are a few counts of this clonotype. The chain recombines TRBV6-1 with TRBJ2-7; 8 bases align to TRBD1. Germline V CDR1 and CDR2: MNHNS, SASEGT. This CDR3 is built from 14 residues. J lost 1 base, V lost 6 bases, and 5 bases had no gene match. The CDR3 sequence is CASRSGQGSYEQYF. The DNA for the CDR3 is TGTGCCAGCAGGAGCGGACAGGGTTCCTACGAGCAGTACTTC.

This clonotype has more than one count but fewer than ten. V gene TRBV7-9 combines with J gene TRBJ1-2, with TRBD1 matching over 7 bases. CDR3 length equals 14 residues. Germline trimming cut 1 base from V and 3 bases from J; bases unmatched to any gene: 2. The germline V gene encodes CDR1 SEHNR and CDR2 FQNEAQ (reference sequence). The CDR3 spells CASSLGTGDYGYTF. For the CDR3, the DNA is TGTGCCAGCAGCTTAGGGACAGGTGACTATGGCTACACCTTC.

This clonotype has a handful of counts. V is TRBV6-1 and J is TRBJ2-7; TRBD2 matches at 12 bases. The CDR3 extends over 16 amino acids. The J segment lost 3 bases and the V segment lost 5 bases, leaving 8 bases of the junction unmatched. Germline CDR1 and CDR2: MNHNS and SASEGT. The CDR3 spells CASSKTWTSGIYEQYF. CDR3 in DNA: TGTGCCAGCAGTAAAACTTGGACTAGCGGGATCTACGAGCAGTACTTC.

This clonotype was found many times. The chain links TRBV20-1 to TRBJ2-1, with D perhaps being TRBD1 or TRBD2 (6 bases each). Per the germline V gene, CDR1 is DFQATT and CDR2 is SNEGSKA (reference sequence). This CDR3 is built from 15 residues. Trimming took 3 bases from V and 4 from J, leaving 16 bases between them. In DNA form, the CDR3 reads TGCAGTGCTAGTCGGGGGCGGAGAACTTACAATGAGCAGTTCTTC. It encodes CSASRGRRTYNEQFF.

About this clonotype itself: A much more abundant neighbour one base away suggests this may be a read error. The rearrangement uses TRBV7-2 and TRBJ2-2, with 7 bases aligning to TRBD1. Trimming took 5 bases from V and 9 from J; bases not matched to a gene: 6. Germline V gene data show CDR1 as SGHTA and CDR2 as FQGNSA. CDR3 length equals 13 residues. DNA for the CDR3: TGTGCCAGCAGCCGACAGGGTACCCGGGAGCTGTTTTTT. It encodes CASSRQGTRELFF.

Worth noting for this clonotype: A read error may explain this, as a much larger clone is one base away. The CDR3 carries no conserved terminal phenylalanine or tryptophan, so it likely arises from a read error. The chain combines TRBV29-1 with TRBJ1-1; D is uncertain. V was shortened by 3 bases and J by 0 bases, with 8 bases between the two germline ends. This CDR3 comprises 13 residues. Germline V lookup: CDR1 SQVTM, CDR2 ANQGSEA. CDR3 DNA: TGCAGCGTTGACCCCGGGATGAACACTGAAGCTTTCCTT. It yields the protein CSVDPGMNTEAFL.